Following are 29 T cell receptor beta chains from one sample sequenced in a study of PD-1 blockade in classical Hodgkin lymphoma (dated by TCRdb to about 2020). The library was built by means of the immunoSEQ multiplex PCR assay. This immuneACCESS table, as held by TCRdb, lists in-frame sequences with V and J called but not all clones. Of the missing ones, under half trace to an unresolved V gene in checked studies; the others have no known cause. In all, the sample holds approximately 79,000 clones, and 92% of those were seen once. The ten top clones hold under 3% of the sample. The time point label here, explained by the study, means: cycle 2 day 1 (C2D1) of nivolumab. Every trial patient had relapsed following autologous stem cell transplantation, and prior brentuximab vedotin exposure was what differed among cohorts A, B and C. Sequences were derived from peripheral blood mononuclear cells (PBMCs), sampled before the second cycle of nivolumab. The receptors stem from a human donor with classical Hodgkin lymphoma.

This chain uses TRBV5-1 with TRBJ2-3; D is unresolved. The CDR3 runs to 17 residues. Trimming stripped 0 bases from V and 1 base from J, with 15 bases between. Germline V gene lookup returns CDR1 SGHRS and CDR2 YFSETQ. Written as DNA, the CDR3 is TGCGCCAGCAGCTTGGTGATTGGCAGAAGCGGCACAGATACGCAGTATTTT. Protein sequence: CASSLVIGRSGTDTQYF. Drawing the rest from reference TRBV5-1 and TRBJ2-3, the complete variable domain is KAGVTQTPRYLIKTRGQQVTLSCSPISGHRSVSWYQQTPGQGLQFLFEYFSETQRNKGNFPGRFSGRQFSNSRSEMNVSTLELGDSALYLCASSLVIGRSGTDTQYFGPGTRLTVL.

The chain employs TRBV6-1 and TRBJ2-1; D is perhaps TRBD2 (6 bases). Germline loops: CDR1 MNHNS, CDR2 SASEGT. This CDR3 has 13 residues. Trimming removed 5 bases from V and 7 bases from J, with 12 bases in between. This CDR3 reads CASSSGLNNEQFF. Here the CDR3 DNA reads TGTGCCAGCAGTTCAGGACTAAATAATGAGCAGTTCTTC.

This clone was picked up one time. This chain joins TRBV6-1 and TRBJ1-5; 8 bases align to TRBD1. CDR1 is MNHNS, CDR2 SASEGT, per germline. The CDR3 spans 15 residues. With V trimmed by 3 bases and J by 2 bases, 3 bases remained unmatched. The CDR3 here is CASSDGQGRNQPQHF. CDR3 DNA sequence: TGTGCCAGCAGTGACGGACAGGGACGCAATCAGCCCCAGCATTTT.

The V gene is TRBV30, the J gene TRBJ1-3; D unresolved. Germline loops: CDR1 GTSNPN, CDR2 SVGIG (reference sequence). With 2 bases removed from V and 6 bases from J, the gap between germline ends came to 14 bases. The CDR3 loop spans 14 amino acids. In DNA, the CDR3 is TGTGCCTGGAGTTGGAGGGCAGGCCTAAACACCATATATTTT. Its translation: CAWSWRAGLNTIYF. The entire variable domain, with the rest obtained from reference TRBV30 and TRBJ1-3, is as follows: SQTIHQWPATLVQPVGSPLSLECTVEGTSNPNLYWYRQAAGRGLQLLFYSVGIGQISSEVPQNLSASRPQDRQFILSSKKLLLSDSGFYLCAWSWRAGLNTIYFGEGSWLTVV.

The chain has TRBV6-6 and TRBJ2-7, with 7 bases matching TRBD1. Germline CDR1 MNHNY, CDR2 SVGAGI (reference sequence). The CDR3 covers 14 residues. The V segment lost 5 bases and the J segment 4 bases; nucleotides outside the gene matches: 8. The CDR3 DNA sequence: TGTGCCAGCAGTATGACAGGGTCCCCTTACGAGCAGTACTTC. It codes for CASSMTGSPYEQYF.

This clone has a single count. V is TRBV5-1 and J is TRBJ2-7; tentatively, D is TRBD1 (5 bases). V lost 0 bases and J lost 2, with 9 bases in between. The CDR3 contains 14 residues. Germline V gives CDR1 SGHRS, CDR2 YFSETQ. CDR3 sequence reads: CASSLGQRAYEQYF. In DNA form, the CDR3 reads TGCGCCAGCAGCTTGGGACAGCGCGCCTACGAGCAGTACTTC. Full variable domain (missing parts from reference TRBV5-1 and TRBJ2-7): KAGVTQTPRYLIKTRGQQVTLSCSPISGHRSVSWYQQTPGQGLQFLFEYFSETQRNKGNFPGRFSGRQFSNSRSEMNVSTLELGDSALYLCASSLGQRAYEQYFGPGTRLTVT.

The rearrangement joins TRBV6-5 to TRBJ2-1; 8 bases agree with TRBD1. The CDR3 is 15 amino acids. Per germline, CDR1 MNHEY and CDR2 SVGAGI. V trimming: 2 bases; J trimming: 4 bases; junction bases outside the gene matches: 4. CDR3 sequence: CASSYRTGPYNEQFF. The CDR3 nucleotides are TGTGCCAGCAGTTACAGGACAGGGCCGTACAATGAGCAGTTCTTC.

The V and J genes are TRBV7-6 and TRBJ2-2, with D maybe TRBD2 (6 bases). CDR1 and CDR2 from the germline V gene are SGHVS and FNYEAQ. The CDR3 extends over 14 amino acids. Trimming pared 5 bases from V and 4 bases from J, leaving 11 bases between. CDR3 sequence: CASSPMGGTGELFF. The CDR3 DNA sequence: TGTGCCAGCAGCCCGATGGGAGGCACCGGGGAGCTGTTTTTT.

This rearrangement joins TRBV5-5 to TRBJ2-7, with 7 positions matching TRBD1. The CDR3 is made up of 12 amino acids. J gave up 4 bases and V 4 bases, and 2 bases lay outside the gene matches. The germline CDR1 and CDR2 sequences are SGHKS and YYEKEE (reference sequence). Written as DNA, the CDR3 is TGTGCCAGCAGCCCGACAGGGTACGAGCAGTACTTC. Translation: CASSPTGYEQYF.

The J gene is TRBJ1-5, the V gene TRBV18; a possible D gene is TRBD1 (5 bases). The CDR3 length is 14 residues. The germline CDR1 and CDR2 sequences are KGHSH and LQKENI. V gave up 6 bases and J gave up 2 bases, with 11 bases separating them. The CDR3 region has the DNA TGTGCCAGCTCCGCTGGACAAGGCAATCAGCCCCAGCATTTT. Protein: CASSAGQGNQPQHF.

This chain links TRBV11-2 with TRBJ2-3; D perhaps matches TRBD2 (6 bases). The V gene lost 3 bases and the J gene lost 3 bases, with 13 bases spanning the gap. Germline assignment: CDR1 SGHAT and CDR2 FQNNGV. This CDR3 region has 15 residues. CDR3 sequence: CASSFGGVRTDTQYF. As DNA, the CDR3 is TGTGCCAGCAGCTTCGGGGGAGTCAGGACAGATACGCAGTATTTT.

CDR3 in DNA: TGTGCCAGCGGCCCCCCTTACGAAGAGACCCAGTACTTC. Protein: CASGPPYEETQYF. The chain couples TRBV28 to TRBJ2-5; D ambiguous. Germline V gives CDR1 MDHEN, CDR2 SYDVKM. The length of the CDR3 is 13 residues. V was shortened by 8 bases and J by 3 bases, with 13 bases between the two germline ends.

CDR3 region: CASSWTGLPYEQYF. The CDR3 nucleotides read TGTGCCAGCAGTTGGACAGGGCTTCCCTACGAGCAGTACTTC. This chain uses TRBV6-1 with TRBJ2-7, with 8 bases aligning to TRBD1. The CDR3 is 14 amino acids. Germline V gives CDR1 MNHNS, CDR2 SASEGT. J was trimmed by 2 bases and V by 5 bases; bases with no gene match: 5.

The rearrangement uses TRBV28 and TRBJ2-1; D is ambiguous. CDR3 length equals 13 residues. The V gene's germline CDR1 is MDHEN and CDR2 SYDVKM. Trimming shortened V by 8 bases and J by 2 bases, and 10 bases separated the two germline ends. Here the CDR3 reads CASGQPTYNEQFF. The CDR3 DNA sequence: TGTGCCAGCGGCCAGCCGACCTACAATGAGCAGTTCTTC.

This chain uses TRBV5-1 with TRBJ2-5, with 9 bases lining up with TRBD1. The CDR3 is 15 amino acids. Germline V gives CDR1 SGHRS, CDR2 YFSETQ. V shed 3 bases and J 2 bases; nucleotides not matched to a gene: 5. The CDR3 protein is CASSSLGQGQETQYF. CDR3 DNA sequence: TGCGCCAGCAGCTCCCTTGGACAGGGGCAAGAGACCCAGTACTTC. The variable domain in full, completed from reference TRBV5-1 and TRBJ2-5, reads KAGVTQTPRYLIKTRGQQVTLSCSPISGHRSVSWYQQTPGQGLQFLFEYFSETQRNKGNFPGRFSGRQFSNSRSEMNVSTLELGDSALYLCASSSLGQGQETQYFGPGTRLLVL.

The V call is TRBV30, the J call TRBJ2-3; 14 nucleotides line up with TRBD2. The CDR3 spans 17 residues. The germline gives CDR1 GTSNPN, CDR2 SVGIG (reference sequence). V gave up 5 bases and J gave up 2 bases; unmatched junction bases: 9. Here the CDR3 DNA reads TGTGCCTGGGGATCGGGACTAGCGGGAGCCCTCACAGATACGCAGTATTTT. Encoded protein: CAWGSGLAGALTDTQYF.

The chain links TRBV28 to TRBJ1-3; no reliable D call. Germline V CDR1 and CDR2: MDHEN, SYDVKM. Deletions cut 5 bases from V and 5 bases from J, with 19 bases between. The CDR3 has 16 amino acids. The CDR3 loop is CASSPQRAGGRNTIYF. The CDR3 region has the DNA TGTGCCAGCAGTCCCCAGAGAGCGGGTGGAAGAAACACCATATATTTT. Complete variable domain (other parts from reference TRBV28 and TRBJ1-3): DVKVTQSSRYLVKRTGEKVFLECVQDMDHENMFWYRQDPGLGLRLIYFSYDVKMKEKGDIPEGYSVSREKKERFSLILESASTNQTSMYLCASSPQRAGGRNTIYFGEGSWLTVV.

The chain joins TRBV6-6 to TRBJ2-5; tentatively, D is TRBD2 (6 bases). Trimming pared 2 bases from V and 1 base from J, leaving 11 bases between. CDR1 is MNHNY and CDR2 is SVGAGI in the germline V gene (reference sequence). This CDR3 spans 15 amino acids. CDR3 protein: CASSYGGEFQETQYF. CDR3 DNA sequence: TGTGCCAGCAGTTACGGAGGGGAATTCCAAGAGACCCAGTACTTC.

The chain recombines TRBV6-1 with TRBJ1-1; D may be TRBD1 (5 bases). The CDR3 spans 15 residues. Germline-derived CDR1 and CDR2 are MNHNS and SASEGT. Deletions cut 2 bases from V and 3 bases from J, with 13 bases between. Here the CDR3 DNA reads TGTGCCAGCAGTGAAAGGCAGGGAGTTTACACTGAAGCTTTCTTT. This encodes CASSERQGVYTEAFF.

The chain combines TRBV6-1 with TRBJ1-1, with 8 bases fitting TRBD1. Germline lookup yields CDR1 MNHNS and CDR2 SASEGT. The junction had 10 bases not matched to a gene; V was cut back by 7 bases and J by 3 bases. CDR3 length equals 15 residues. CDR3 in amino acids: CASTPGQVRDTEAFF. The CDR3 DNA is TGTGCCAGCACCCCGGGACAGGTTCGGGACACTGAAGCTTTCTTT.

The chain couples TRBV7-2 to TRBJ2-5; maybe TRBD1 (5 bases). The V end lost 5 bases, the J end lost 9 bases, and 10 bases lay between the germline ends. The V gene's germline CDR1 is SGHTA and CDR2 FQGNSA. The CDR3 consists of 11 residues. This CDR3 reads CASSVKGPQYF. The CDR3 bases are TGTGCCAGCAGCGTGAAGGGGCCCCAGTACTTC.

The chain uses TRBV5-4 and TRBJ1-1; unclear D gene. Trimming pared 4 bases from V and 3 bases from J, leaving 7 bases between. CDR3 length equals 12 residues. CDR1 and CDR2 from the germline V gene are SGHNT and YYREEE (reference sequence). CDR3 region: CASSTAYTEAFF. In DNA form, the CDR3 reads TGTGCCAGCAGCACTGCTTACACTGAAGCTTTCTTT.

The rearrangement links TRBV6-1 to TRBJ2-3; 12 bases line up with TRBD2. The CDR3 spans 15 residues. Trimming took 4 bases from V and 4 from J; bases not matched to a gene: 3. Germline-derived CDR1 and CDR2 are MNHNS and SASEGT. The CDR3 coding sequence is TGTGCCAGCAGTGTGACTAGCGGGAGTGCAGATACGCAGTATTTT. Translating it yields CASSVTSGSADTQYF.

The chain couples TRBV9 to TRBJ1-2; D may be TRBD1 (6 bases). The CDR3 is made up of 14 amino acids. The V gene lost 3 bases and the J gene lost 6 bases, with 15 bases spanning the gap. Germline assignment: CDR1 SGDLS and CDR2 YYNGEE. DNA of the CDR3: TGTGCCAGCAGCGACAGGGCCTATTCGAATGGCTACACCTTC. Amino acid sequence: CASSDRAYSNGYTF.

The chain combines TRBV6-4 with TRBJ1-2; perhaps TRBD1 as D (5 bases). Per germline, CDR1 MRHNA and CDR2 SNTAGT. Trimming pared 0 bases from V and 9 bases from J, leaving 11 bases between. The CDR3 is made up of 13 amino acids. The CDR3 loop is CASSDSMAGSYTF. CDR3 sequence (DNA): TGTGCCAGCAGTGACTCGATGGCAGGGAGCTACACCTTC.

The chain combines TRBV27 with TRBJ1-4; the D gene is possibly TRBD1 (6 bases). V lost 1 base, J lost 7 bases, and 13 bases lay in between. This CDR3 has 15 amino acids. Germline V gene sequence: CDR1 MNHEY, CDR2 SMNVEV (reference sequence). CDR3 nucleotides: TGTGCCAGCAGTTTATTACAGGGTCTCGGTGAAAAACTGTTTTTT. Protein product: CASSLLQGLGEKLFF.

The CDR3 protein is CASSFTLGETQYF. In DNA form, the CDR3 reads TGTGCCAGCAGCTTTACGTTGGGGGAGACCCAGTACTTC. V usage is TRBV7-2 and J usage is TRBJ2-5, with D uncertain. Germline V gene data show CDR1 as SGHTA and CDR2 as FQGNSA. The ends were cut back, 3 bases at V and 5 bases at J, with 10 bases in the middle. This CDR3 contains 13 residues.

J is TRBJ2-7 and V is TRBV28; possible D gene TRBD1, 5 bases. Trimming took off 3 bases at V and 0 bases at J, with 9 bases between the two ends. CDR1 and CDR2 from the germline V gene are MDHEN and SYDVKM. CDR3 length equals 14 residues. For the CDR3, the DNA is TGTGCCAGCAGTTTCACAGGAAGCTCCTACGAGCAGTACTTC. This encodes CASSFTGSSYEQYF.

This chain uses TRBV5-6 with TRBJ2-7, with a possible D match to TRBD1 (6 bases). The CDR3 is made up of 13 amino acids. Germline V lookup: CDR1 SGHDT, CDR2 YYEEEE. The germline V and J ends were trimmed by 4 bases and 5 bases, with 13 bases remaining between them. The DNA of the CDR3 is TGTGCCAGCAGCCTAGGGGGTCGCAACGAGCAGTACTTC. Protein product: CASSLGGRNEQYF. Supplemented by reference TRBV5-6 and TRBJ2-7, the full variable domain reads DAGVTQSPTHLIKTRGQQVTLRCSPKSGHDTVSWYQQALGQGPQFIFQYYEEEERQRGNFPDRFSGHQFPNYSSELNVNALLLGDSALYLCASSLGGRNEQYFGPGTRLTVT.